Listed here are 4 T cell receptor beta chains from one sample, sequenced in a study of blood T cell repertoires in COVID-19. Clones were read by immunoSEQ multiplex PCR, and TCRdb kept only the in-frame ones, dropping some. Of around 290,000 clones in the sample, 75% to 95% were seen once. Sample: PBMCs or T cells enriched from blood (not recorded which). The receptors derive from a woman younger than 45 who had recovered from COVID-19.

This chain uses TRBV7-8 with TRBJ2-7; 8 nucleotides agree with TRBD1. CDR1 is SGHVS, CDR2 FQNEAQ, per germline. The CDR3 is 21 amino acids. The V gene end was trimmed by 2 bases and the J gene end by 6 bases; junction bases not matched to a gene: 27. The CDR3 nucleotides are TGTGCCAGCAGCTTAAAGTTTGGGTTGGAACCGGGACAGGTCTTCCCTCTCGAGCAGTACTTC. This gives the protein CASSLKFGLEPGQVFPLEQYF.

The genes are TRBV28 and TRBJ2-7, with 10 bases aligning to TRBD1. This CDR3 comprises 15 residues. Per the germline V gene, CDR1 is MDHEN and CDR2 is SYDVKM. J gave up 3 bases and V 2 bases, and 4 bases lay outside the gene matches. CDR3 DNA: TGTGCCAGCAGTTTAGTAGGACAGGGGGACTACGAGCAGTACTTC. It is translated as CASSLVGQGDYEQYF.

The CDR3 is CASSQDRAGAYGYTF. CDR3 DNA: TGCGCCAGCAGCCAAGATCGGGCGGGGGCCTATGGCTACACCTTC. The rearrangement links TRBV4-1 to TRBJ1-2; the D gene is possibly TRBD1 (6 bases). This CDR3 comprises 15 residues. Germline V gene lookup returns CDR1 MGHRA and CDR2 YSYEKL. The ends were cut back, 0 bases at V and 4 bases at J, with 12 bases in the middle.

This clone was counted a few times. V and J are TRBV28 and TRBJ2-5; 11 bases are a match to TRBD2. Germline CDR1 reads MDHEN; CDR2 reads SYDVKM. With 7 bases clipped from V and 1 base from J, the junction kept 5 bases outside the gene matches. CDR3 size: 15 residues. CDR3 in DNA: TGTGCCAGCACTGGACTAGCGGGCCTCCAAGAGACCCAGTACTTC. It encodes CASTGLAGLQETQYF.